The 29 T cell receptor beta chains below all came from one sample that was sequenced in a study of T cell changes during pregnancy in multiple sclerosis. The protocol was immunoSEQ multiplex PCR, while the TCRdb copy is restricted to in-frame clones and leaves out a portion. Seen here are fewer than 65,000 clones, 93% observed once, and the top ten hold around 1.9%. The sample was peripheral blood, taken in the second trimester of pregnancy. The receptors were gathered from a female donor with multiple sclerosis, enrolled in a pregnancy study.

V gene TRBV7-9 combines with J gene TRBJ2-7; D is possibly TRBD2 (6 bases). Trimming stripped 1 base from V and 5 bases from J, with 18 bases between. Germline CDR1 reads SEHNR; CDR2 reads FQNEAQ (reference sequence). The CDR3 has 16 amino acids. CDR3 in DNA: TGTGCCAGCAGCTTAGTTCGAATTGGCGGGAACCACGAGCAGTACTTC. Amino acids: CASSLVRIGGNHEQYF. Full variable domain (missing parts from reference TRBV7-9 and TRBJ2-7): DTGVSQNPRHKITKRGQNVTFRCDPISEHNRLYWYRQTLGQGPEFLTYFQNEAQLEKSRLLSDRFSAERPKGSFSTLEIQRTEQGDSAMYLCASSLVRIGGNHEQYFGPGTRLTVT.

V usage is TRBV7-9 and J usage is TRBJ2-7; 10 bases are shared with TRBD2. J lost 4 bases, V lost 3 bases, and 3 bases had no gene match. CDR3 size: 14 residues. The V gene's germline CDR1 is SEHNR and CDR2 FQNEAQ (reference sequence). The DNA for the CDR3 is TGTGCCAGCAGCTTCTCACTAGCGGGATACGAGCAGTACTTC. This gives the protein CASSFSLAGYEQYF.

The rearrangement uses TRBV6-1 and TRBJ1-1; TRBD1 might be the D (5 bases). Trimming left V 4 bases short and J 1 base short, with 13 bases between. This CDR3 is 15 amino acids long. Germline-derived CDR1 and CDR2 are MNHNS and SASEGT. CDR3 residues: CASSAQQVTNTEAFF. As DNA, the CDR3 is TGTGCCAGCAGTGCCCAACAGGTTACGAACACTGAAGCTTTCTTT.

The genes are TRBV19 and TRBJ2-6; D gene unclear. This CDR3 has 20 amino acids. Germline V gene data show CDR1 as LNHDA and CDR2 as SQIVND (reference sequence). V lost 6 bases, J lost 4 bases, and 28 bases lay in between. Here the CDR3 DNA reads TGTGCCAGTAGAGACTCTGCGGCCCACTCTACTGCGACGGGGGCCAACGTCCTGACTTTC. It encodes CASRDSAAHSTATGANVLTF. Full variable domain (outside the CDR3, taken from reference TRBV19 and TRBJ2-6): DGGITQSPKYLFRKEGQNVTLSCEQNLNHDAMYWYRQDPGQGLRLIYYSQIVNDFQKGDIAEGYSVSREKKESFPLTVTSAQKNPTAFYLCASRDSAAHSTATGANVLTFGAGSRLTVL.

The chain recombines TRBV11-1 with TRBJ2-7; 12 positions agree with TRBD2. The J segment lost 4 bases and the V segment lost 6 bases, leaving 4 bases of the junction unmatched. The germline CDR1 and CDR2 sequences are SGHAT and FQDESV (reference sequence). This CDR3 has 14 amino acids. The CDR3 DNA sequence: TGTGCCAGCAGTTATGGACTAGCGGGATACGAGCAGTACTTC. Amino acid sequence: CASSYGLAGYEQYF. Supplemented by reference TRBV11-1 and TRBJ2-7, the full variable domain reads EAEVAQSPRYKITEKSQAVAFWCDPISGHATLYWYRQILGQGPELLVQFQDESVVDDSQLPKDRFSAERLKGVDSTLKIQPAELGDSAMYLCASSYGLAGYEQYFGPGTRLTVT.

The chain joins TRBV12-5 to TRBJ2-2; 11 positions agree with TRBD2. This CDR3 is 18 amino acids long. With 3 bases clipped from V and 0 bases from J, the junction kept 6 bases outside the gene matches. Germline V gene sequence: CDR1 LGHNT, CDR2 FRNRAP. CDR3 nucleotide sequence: TGTGCTAGTGGTTTCGAGACTAGCGGGACCCCGAACACCGGGGAGCTGTTTTTT. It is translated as CASGFETSGTPNTGELFF.

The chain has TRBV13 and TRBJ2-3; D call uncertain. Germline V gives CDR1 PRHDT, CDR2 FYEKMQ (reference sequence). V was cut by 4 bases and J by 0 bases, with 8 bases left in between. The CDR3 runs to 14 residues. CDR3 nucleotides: TGTGCCAGCAGCTATAGCATGAGCACAGATACGCAGTATTTT. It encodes CASSYSMSTDTQYF.

CDR3 DNA: TGTGCCAGCAGCTTATCTTGGCAAGAAAACGAGCAGTACTTC. Translated, it gives CASSLSWQENEQYF. The rearrangement uses TRBV7-9 and TRBJ2-7; no clear D gene. The germline V and J ends were trimmed by 2 bases and 5 bases, with 13 bases remaining between them. This CDR3 is built from 14 residues. Germline CDR1 and CDR2: SEHNR and FQNEAQ (reference sequence).

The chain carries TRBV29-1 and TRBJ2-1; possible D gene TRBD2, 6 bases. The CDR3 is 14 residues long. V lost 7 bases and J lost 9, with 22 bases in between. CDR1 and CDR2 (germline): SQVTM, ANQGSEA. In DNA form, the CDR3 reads TGCAGCGATCGGTCGGGGGTTGGCGGAGTTGAGCAGTTCTTC. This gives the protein CSDRSGVGGVEQFF.

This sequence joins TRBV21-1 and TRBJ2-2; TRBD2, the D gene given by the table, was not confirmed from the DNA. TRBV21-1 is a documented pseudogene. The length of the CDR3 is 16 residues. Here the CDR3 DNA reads TGTGCCAGCAGCAAAGGGGTGGGAGCTCGTGCCGGGGAGCTGTTTTTT. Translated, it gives CASSKGVGARAGELFF.

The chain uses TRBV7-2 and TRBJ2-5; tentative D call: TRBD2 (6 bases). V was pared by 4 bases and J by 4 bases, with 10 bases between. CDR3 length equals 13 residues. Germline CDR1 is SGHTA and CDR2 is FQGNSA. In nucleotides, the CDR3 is TGTGCCAGCAGCTCCCAAGCGGGAGAGACCCAGTACTTC. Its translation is CASSSQAGETQYF.

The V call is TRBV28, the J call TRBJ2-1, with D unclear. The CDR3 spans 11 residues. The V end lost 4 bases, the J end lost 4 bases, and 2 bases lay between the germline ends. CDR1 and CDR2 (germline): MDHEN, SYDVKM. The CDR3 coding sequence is TGTGCCAGCAGTTCTTACAATGAGCAGTTCTTC. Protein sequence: CASSSYNEQFF.

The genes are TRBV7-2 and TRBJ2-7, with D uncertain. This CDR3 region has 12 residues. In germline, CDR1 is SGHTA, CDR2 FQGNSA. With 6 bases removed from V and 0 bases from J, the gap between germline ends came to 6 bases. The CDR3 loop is CASSSYSYEQYF. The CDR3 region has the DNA TGTGCCAGCAGTAGTTACTCCTACGAGCAGTACTTC.

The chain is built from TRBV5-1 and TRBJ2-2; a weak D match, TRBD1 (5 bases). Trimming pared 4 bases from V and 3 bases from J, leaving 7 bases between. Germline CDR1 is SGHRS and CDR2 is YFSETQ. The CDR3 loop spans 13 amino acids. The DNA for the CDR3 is TGCGCCAGCAGCGTAGGGGACACCGGGGAGCTGTTTTTT. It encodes CASSVGDTGELFF.

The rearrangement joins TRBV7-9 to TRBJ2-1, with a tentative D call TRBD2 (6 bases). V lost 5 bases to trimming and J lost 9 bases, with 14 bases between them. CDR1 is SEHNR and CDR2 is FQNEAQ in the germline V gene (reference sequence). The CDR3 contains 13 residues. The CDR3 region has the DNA TGTGCCAGCAGCCCGGGACTCCCTTTTGAGCAGTTCTTC. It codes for CASSPGLPFEQFF.

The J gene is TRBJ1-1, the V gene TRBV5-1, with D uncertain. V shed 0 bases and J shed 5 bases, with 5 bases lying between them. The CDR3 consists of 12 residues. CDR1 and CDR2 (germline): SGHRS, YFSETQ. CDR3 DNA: TGCGCCAGCAGCTTGGGGCGGACTGAAGCTTTCTTT. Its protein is CASSLGRTEAFF.

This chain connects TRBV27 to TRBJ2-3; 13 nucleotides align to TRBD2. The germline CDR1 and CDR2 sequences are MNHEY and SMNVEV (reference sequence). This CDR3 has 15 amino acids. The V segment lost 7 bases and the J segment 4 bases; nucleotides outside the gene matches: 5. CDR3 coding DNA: TGTGCCAGCACCAGGACTAGCGGGAGTCCAGATACGCAGTATTTT. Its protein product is CASTRTSGSPDTQYF.

Written as DNA, the CDR3 is TGTGCCAGTAGTATGGACAGGACCTCTAACTATGGCTACACCTTC. Protein sequence: CASSMDRTSNYGYTF. The chain is built from TRBV19 and TRBJ1-2; 7 bases line up with TRBD1. Germline CDR1 and CDR2: LNHDA and SQIVND (reference sequence). V was clipped by 3 bases and J by 0 bases; unmatched bases: 4. CDR3 length: 15 residues. The entire variable domain, with the rest obtained from reference TRBV19 and TRBJ1-2, is as follows: DGGITQSPKYLFRKEGQNVTLSCEQNLNHDAMYWYRQDPGQGLRLIYYSQIVNDFQKGDIAEGYSVSREKKESFPLTVTSAQKNPTAFYLCASSMDRTSNYGYTFGSGTRLTVV.

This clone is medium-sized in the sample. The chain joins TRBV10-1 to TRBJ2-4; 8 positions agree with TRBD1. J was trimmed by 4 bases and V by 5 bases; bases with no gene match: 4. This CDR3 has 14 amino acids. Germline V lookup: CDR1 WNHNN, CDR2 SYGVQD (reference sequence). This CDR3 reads CASSSGTGKNIQYF. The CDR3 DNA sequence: TGCGCCAGCAGTTCTGGGACAGGAAAAAACATTCAGTACTTC.

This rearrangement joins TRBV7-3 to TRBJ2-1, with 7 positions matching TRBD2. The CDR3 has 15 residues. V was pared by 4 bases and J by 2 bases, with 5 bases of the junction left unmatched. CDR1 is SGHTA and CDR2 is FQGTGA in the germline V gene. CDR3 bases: TGTGCCAGCAGCTCCACTAGCGCACCCTACAATGAGCAGTTCTTC. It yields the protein CASSSTSAPYNEQFF.

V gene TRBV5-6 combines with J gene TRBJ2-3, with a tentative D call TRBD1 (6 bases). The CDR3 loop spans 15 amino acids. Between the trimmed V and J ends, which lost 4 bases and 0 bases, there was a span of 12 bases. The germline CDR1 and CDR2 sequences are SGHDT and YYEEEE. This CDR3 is CASSTRDTSTDTQYF. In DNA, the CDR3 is TGTGCCAGCAGCACCCGGGACACTAGCACAGATACGCAGTATTTT.

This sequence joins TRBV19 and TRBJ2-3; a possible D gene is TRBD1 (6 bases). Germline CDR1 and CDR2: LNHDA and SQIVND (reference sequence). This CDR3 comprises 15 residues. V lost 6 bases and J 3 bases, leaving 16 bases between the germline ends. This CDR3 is CASRYTKRGTDTQYF. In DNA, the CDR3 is TGTGCCAGTAGATATACAAAGAGGGGGACAGATACGCAGTATTTT.

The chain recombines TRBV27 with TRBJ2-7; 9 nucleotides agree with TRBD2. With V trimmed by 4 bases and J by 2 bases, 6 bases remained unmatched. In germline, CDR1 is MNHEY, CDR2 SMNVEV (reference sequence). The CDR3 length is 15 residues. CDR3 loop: CASSYGLAQTYEQYF. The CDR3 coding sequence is TGTGCCAGCAGTTACGGACTAGCGCAAACCTACGAGCAGTACTTC.

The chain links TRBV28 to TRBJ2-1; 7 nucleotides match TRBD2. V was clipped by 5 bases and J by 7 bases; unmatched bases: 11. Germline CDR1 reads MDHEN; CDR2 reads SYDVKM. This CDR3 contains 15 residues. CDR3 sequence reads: CASSVAGEGMNEQFF. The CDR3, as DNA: TGTGCCAGCAGTGTCGCGGGAGAAGGTATGAATGAGCAGTTCTTC.

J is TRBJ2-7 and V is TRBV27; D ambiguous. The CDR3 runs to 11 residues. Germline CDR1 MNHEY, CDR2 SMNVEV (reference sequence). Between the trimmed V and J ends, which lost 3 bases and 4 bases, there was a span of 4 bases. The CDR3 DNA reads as TGTGCCAGCAGTTTCGGTTACGAGCAGTACTTC. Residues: CASSFGYEQYF.

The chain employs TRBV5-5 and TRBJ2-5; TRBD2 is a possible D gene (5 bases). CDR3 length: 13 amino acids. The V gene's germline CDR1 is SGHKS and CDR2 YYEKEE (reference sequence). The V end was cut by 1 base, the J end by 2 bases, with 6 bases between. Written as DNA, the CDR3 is TGTGCCAGCAGCTTGAGAGGGCAAGAGACCCAGTACTTC. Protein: CASSLRGQETQYF.

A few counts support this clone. The CDR3 coding sequence is TGTGCCAGCAGTTTCCTAGAGGCGTGGGATACGCAGTATTTT. Amino acid sequence: CASSFLEAWDTQYF. V usage is TRBV28 and J usage is TRBJ2-3; D gene unclear. The CDR3 covers 14 residues. CDR1 MDHEN and CDR2 SYDVKM come from the germline V gene. The V end lost 3 bases, the J end lost 6 bases, and 13 bases lay between the germline ends.

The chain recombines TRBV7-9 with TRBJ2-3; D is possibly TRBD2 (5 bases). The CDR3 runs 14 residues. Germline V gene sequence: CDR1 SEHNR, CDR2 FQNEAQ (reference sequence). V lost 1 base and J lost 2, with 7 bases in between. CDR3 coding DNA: TGTGCCAGCAGCTTAGGAGGGATCACAGATACGCAGTATTTT. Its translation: CASSLGGITDTQYF.

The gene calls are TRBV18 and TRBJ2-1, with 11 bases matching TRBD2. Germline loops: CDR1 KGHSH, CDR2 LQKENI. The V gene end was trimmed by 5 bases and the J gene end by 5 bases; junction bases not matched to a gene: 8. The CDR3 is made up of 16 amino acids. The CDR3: CASSVILAGDDNEQFF. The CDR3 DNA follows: TGTGCCAGCTCAGTCATACTAGCGGGAGACGACAATGAGCAGTTCTTC.